Below are 2 T cell receptor beta chains sequenced from a single sample in a study of T cell changes during pregnancy in multiple sclerosis. Assay: immunoSEQ multiplex PCR; the TCRdb copy retains only in-frame clones and omits some. The data hold tens of thousands of clones, with 92% observed a single time. This sample comprised CD8+ T cells from peripheral blood mononuclear cells, obtained in the first trimester of pregnancy. The receptors originated from a female donor with multiple sclerosis, enrolled in a pregnancy study.

CDR3 DNA sequence: TGTGCCAGCAGTGAAGCGGGGGCCCTCGATGAGCAGTTCTTC. This sequence encodes CASSEAGALDEQFF. The chain is built from TRBV2 and TRBJ2-1, with D maybe TRBD1 (6 bases). The V gene's germline CDR1 is SNHLY and CDR2 FYNNEI. Trimming pared 0 bases from V and 8 bases from J, leaving 11 bases between. The CDR3 extends over 14 amino acids.

The chain has TRBV11-3 and TRBJ2-7; the D is unclear. Germline V gene data show CDR1 as SGHNT and CDR2 as YENEEA. The CDR3 covers 12 residues. V lost 1 base, J lost 5 bases, and 6 bases lay in between. CDR3 in DNA: TGTGCCAGCAGCTTAGGCCGGGACGAGCAGTACTTC. This encodes CASSLGRDEQYF.